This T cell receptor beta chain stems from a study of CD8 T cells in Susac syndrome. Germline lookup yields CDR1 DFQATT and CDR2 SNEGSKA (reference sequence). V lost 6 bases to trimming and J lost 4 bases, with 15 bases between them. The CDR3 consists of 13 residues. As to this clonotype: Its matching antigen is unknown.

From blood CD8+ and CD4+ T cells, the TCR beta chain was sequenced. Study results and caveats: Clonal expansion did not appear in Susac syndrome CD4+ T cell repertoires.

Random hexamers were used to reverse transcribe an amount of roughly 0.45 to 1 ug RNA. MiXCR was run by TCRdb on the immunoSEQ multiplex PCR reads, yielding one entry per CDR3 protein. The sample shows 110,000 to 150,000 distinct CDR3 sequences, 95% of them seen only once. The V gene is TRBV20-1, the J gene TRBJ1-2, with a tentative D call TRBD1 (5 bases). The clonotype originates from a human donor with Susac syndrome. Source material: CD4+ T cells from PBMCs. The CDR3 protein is CSAPFGGSYGYTF. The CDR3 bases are TGCAGTGCCCCGTTTGGGGGTTCCTATGGCTACACCTTC.